This TCR beta chain was captured by sequencing in a study of control samples from healthy donors and cancer patients (dated by TCRdb to about 2020). About this clone itself: Its cognate antigen has yet to be identified. Per-base qualities were not stored, and no clone one base away is much larger.

Trimming removed 2 bases from V and 0 bases from J, leaving 11 bases between the germline ends. From its cysteine to its phenylalanine, the CDR3 spans 15 amino acids. CDR3 DNA is the only sequence kept; it has 45 bases, read in frame from the first base. For CDR1 and CDR2, the germline V gene lists SGHRS and YFSETQ. The library was generated by the immunoSEQ multiplex PCR assay. TCRdb obtained this table from immuneACCESS and retained in-frame rearrangements with V and J assigned. These tables miss some clones; where compared with another copy, unresolved V genes account for less than half of the shortfall, and the remainder is unexplained. The sample table lists over 200,000 clones, about four fifths of them with a count of one. The ten largest clones represent roughly 15% of the sample.

The receptor was isolated from a woman aged 55-69 years with lung cancer. The rearranged segments are TRBV5-1 and TRBJ1-1; tentative D gene TRBD1, with 6 bases matching. The sample consisted of PBMCs. The CDR3 reads as follows: CASSLQGTLNTEAFF. DNA sequence: TGCGCCAGCAGCTTACAGGGAACCCTGAACACTGAAGCTTTCTTT.